The 7 T cell receptor beta chains presented below share a single source sample, sequenced in a study of T-cell memory formation after mild COVID-19. TCRdb redid the calling of the 5' RACE reads with MiXCR, one entry per CDR3 protein. The table lists about 130,000 distinct CDR3 sequences, 16% of them singletons. Sequenced material: PBMCs or a T cell subset sorted from them (not recorded which). Receptor source: an adult woman who had mild COVID-19 (a few samples of this study predate the infection). Cell type and time point are not known.

This clonotype has just a few counts. This sequence joins TRBV11-3 and TRBJ2-3, with D perhaps matching TRBD2 (6 bases). Trimming pared 5 bases from V and 3 bases from J, leaving 15 bases between. The CDR3 spans 15 residues. The germline V gene encodes CDR1 SGHNT and CDR2 YENEEA. CDR3 amino acids: CASSPMGGQTDTQYF. The CDR3 DNA reads TGTGCCAGCAGCCCCATGGGGGGTCAGACAGATACGCAGTATTTT.

This clonotype was observed many times. The J gene is TRBJ2-5, the V gene TRBV10-3; 8 bases map to TRBD1. The germline gives CDR1 ENHRY, CDR2 SYGVKD. The V and J ends lost 5 bases and 5 bases, in that order; junction bases with no gene match: 4. The CDR3 covers 13 residues. The DNA for the CDR3 is TGTGCCATCAGTCCTACAGGGGGGGAGACCCAGTACTTC. As protein: CAISPTGGETQYF.

This clonotype was seen more than once but under ten times. This rearrangement joins TRBV6-6 to TRBJ1-4; 9 bases fit TRBD1. The CDR3 totals 14 residues. Per germline, CDR1 MNHNY and CDR2 SVGAGI (reference sequence). Trimming took 6 bases from V and 8 from J; bases not matched to a gene: 7. The CDR3 loop reads CASSPGTGREKLFF. The CDR3 DNA is TGTGCCAGCAGCCCCGGGACAGGGCGAGAAAAACTGTTTTTT.

The V gene is TRBV12-3 or TRBV12-4, the J gene TRBJ1-2, with D possibly TRBD1 on 6 matching bases. This CDR3 contains 12 residues. The V end was cut by 9 bases, the J end by 3 bases, with 11 bases between. CDR3 region: CASKTGDYGYTF. CDR3 coding DNA: TGTGCCAGTAAGACAGGCGACTATGGCTACACCTTC.

The chain uses TRBV27 and TRBJ2-3; D is unclear. V lost 2 bases and J 4 bases, leaving 7 bases between the germline ends. This CDR3 comprises 13 residues. CDR1 and CDR2 from the germline V gene are MNHEY and SMNVEV (reference sequence). The CDR3 is CASSLNGPDTQYF. The CDR3 nucleotides read TGTGCCAGCAGTTTAAATGGTCCAGATACGCAGTATTTT.

This clonotype occurred a few times. The rearrangement uses TRBV29-1 and TRBJ2-5; D gene ambiguous. CDR1 is SQVTM, CDR2 ANQGSEA, per germline. Trimming cost V 7 bases and J 1 base, with 7 bases left between them. The CDR3 runs 11 residues. In nucleotides, the CDR3 is TGCAGCGGAAGATCCCAAGAGACCCAGTACTTC. The encoded protein is CSGRSQETQYF. Using reference TRBV29-1 and TRBJ2-5 for the parts outside the CDR3, the full variable domain is SAVISQKPSRDICQRGTSLTIQCQVDSQVTMMFWYRQQPGQSLTLIATANQGSEATYESGFVIDKFPISRPNLTFSTLTVSNMSPEDSSIYLCSGRSQETQYFGPGTRLLVL.

This clonotype was observed a few times. The J gene is TRBJ2-5, the V gene TRBV5-1; TRBD1 agrees at 8 bases. The germline gives CDR1 SGHRS, CDR2 YFSETQ. CDR3 size: 15 residues. After removal of 0 bases from V and 4 bases from J, the junction contained 5 bases not matched to a gene. CDR3 residues: CASSLGTGLVETQYF. For the CDR3, the DNA is TGCGCCAGCAGCTTGGGGACAGGGCTAGTAGAGACCCAGTACTTC.